The rows below give T cell receptor beta chains drawn from one sample of a study of CD8 T cells in ankylosing spondylitis. TCRdb fed the 5' RACE reads into MiXCR, producing one record per CDR3 protein. The sample has 30,000 to 40,000 distinct CDR3 sequences; 10% are singletons. The sample taken for sequencing was blood, either unsorted or a sorted T cell fraction (not recorded which). These receptors were collected from a male donor with ankylosing spondylitis or in good health (not recorded which). Each CDR3 is given with its conserved first and last residue. The order of the fields is D gene, J gene, clone size, V gene, CDR3 protein, CDR3 DNA. A D gene is named only where the DNA matches it firmly. Clone size appears in some rows only: once, few, many, or a class for an expanded clone.

. | TRBJ1-2 | many | TRBV7-2 | CASSPGQEYSYTF | TGTGCCAGCAGCCCCGGGCAGGAATACAGCTACACCTTC
. | TRBJ2-7 | many | TRBV27 | CASRSGGLSSYEQYF | TGTGCCAGCAGATCTGGCGGACTGAGCTCCTACGAGCAGTACTTC
TRBD2 | TRBJ2-1 | many | TRBV7-8 | CASSLGREGLTPYNEQFF | TGTGCCAGCAGCTTAGGACGGGAGGGACTAACGCCTTACAATGAGCAGTTCTTC
. | TRBJ2-1 | many | TRBV4-3 | CASSQDLMVAAYNEQFF | TGCGCCAGCAGCCAAGATCTTATGGTTGCAGCCTACAATGAGCAGTTCTTC
. | TRBJ2-1 | few | TRBV6-5 | CASRTSGLSYNEQFF | TGTGCCAGCAGGACATCGGGACTTTCCTACAATGAGCAGTTCTTC
. | TRBJ2-5 | many | TRBV5-1 | CASSVGSGSTQYF | TGCGCCAGCTCCGTGGGTAGCGGATCGACCCAGTACTTC
. | TRBJ1-1 | many | TRBV12-3/TRBV12-4 | CASSLIGEGSRFTEAFF | TGTGCCAGCAGTTTAATCGGAGAAGGTAGTAGGTTCACTGAAGCTTTCTTT
. | TRBJ2-2 | many | TRBV25-1 | CASSPRLTNTGELFF | TGTGCCAGCAGCCCACGGTTAACGAACACCGGGGAGCTGTTTTTT
TRBD1 | TRBJ2-5 | many | TRBV20-1 | CSARDWDRGETQYF | TGCAGTGCTAGAGATTGGGACAGGGGAGAGACCCAGTACTTC
TRBD2 | TRBJ2-2 | . | TRBV20-1 | CSAGRLAGGAGELFF | TGCAGTGCTGGCCGACTAGCGGGAGGGGCCGGGGAGCTGTTTTTT
. | TRBJ1-1 | many | TRBV11-2 | CASSSQENTEAFF | TGTGCCAGCAGCTCGCAGGAGAACACTGAAGCTTTCTTT
TRBD2 | TRBJ2-5 | many | TRBV5-6 | CASSSYSSGRGETQYF | TGTGCCAGCAGCTCCTATTCGAGCGGGAGGGGAGAGACCCAGTACTTC
. | TRBJ2-7 | many | TRBV12-3/TRBV12-4 | CASSLVDGSYEQYF | TGTGCCAGCAGTTTGGTGGACGGATCCTACGAGCAGTACTTC
TRBD2 | TRBJ2-1 | many | TRBV12-3/TRBV12-4 | CASSPSLAGAYNEQFF | TGTGCCAGCAGCCCATCGCTAGCGGGAGCCTACAATGAGCAGTTCTTC
. | TRBJ2-7 | many | TRBV29-1 | CSVEDRHEQYF | TGCAGCGTTGAAGATAGGCACGAGCAGTACTTC
TRBD2 | TRBJ2-5 | many | TRBV7-7 | CASSLEIAGVETQYF | TGTGCTAGCAGCTTAGAGATAGCGGGAGTAGAGACCCAGTACTTC
. | TRBJ2-7 | . | TRBV10-3 | CAISDREEFYEQYF | TGTGCCATCAGTGACAGGGAGGAATTCTACGAGCAGTACTTC
. | TRBJ1-2 | many | TRBV29-1 | CSVDGGPGYGYTF | TGCAGCGTTGACGGGGGCCCTGGCTATGGCTACACCTTC
TRBD2 | TRBJ2-1 | . | TRBV5-1 | CASSMGLAGGAYNEQFF | TGCGCCAGCAGCATGGGACTAGCGGGAGGGGCCTACAATGAGCAGTTCTTC
. | TRBJ2-7 | . | TRBV2 | CASSESGHEQYF | TGTGCCAGCAGTGAATCTGGCCACGAGCAGTACTTC
. | TRBJ1-1 | many | TRBV12-3/TRBV12-4 | CASSFQDRNTEAFF | TGTGCCAGCAGTTTCCAGGACCGAAACACTGAAGCTTTCTTT
TRBD2 | TRBJ2-2 | many | TRBV20-1 | CSARSGGTGELFF | TGCAGTGCTAGAAGCGGGGGCACCGGGGAGCTGTTTTTT
TRBD2 | TRBJ2-1 | medium-sized | TRBV20-1 | CSALTSGSYNEQFF | TGCAGTGCACTGACTAGCGGGAGTTACAATGAGCAGTTCTTC
. | TRBJ1-1 | many | TRBV20-1 | CSARATTGRDAEAFF | TGCAGTGCTAGAGCAACAACGGGGAGGGACGCTGAAGCTTTCTTT
. | TRBJ2-3 | many | TRBV7-8 | CASSLAGGKNTDTQYF | TGTGCCAGCAGCTTAGCCGGCGGGAAAAATACAGATACGCAGTATTTT
. | TRBJ2-5 | many | TRBV5-1 | CASTPSGRKETQYF | TGCGCCAGCACCCCGTCAGGGAGAAAAGAGACCCAGTACTTC
. | TRBJ2-3 | . | TRBV6-2/TRBV6-3 | CASSYAEGRKTDTQYF | TGTGCCAGCAGTTACGCAGAAGGGCGGAAAACAGATACGCAGTATTTT